This TCR beta chain was sequenced in a study of T cells in localized non-small cell lung cancer. With 5 bases removed from V and 5 bases from J, the gap between germline ends came to 22 bases. The CDR3 contains 18 residues. Germline CDR1 reads SSHAT; CDR2 reads FNYEAQ (reference sequence). Clones were sequenced by immunoSEQ multiplex PCR, and TCRdb holds only the in-frame ones, with some missing. This repertoire shows under 10,000 clones, 85% to 95% found once; its top ten account for around 2.7%. This sequence joins TRBV7-7 and TRBJ2-6, with D hard to call. Specimen: peripheral blood, collected before any cancer treatment. The source is a woman aged 40 to 75 with stage I lung adenocarcinoma. The DNA for the CDR3 is TGTGCCAGCAGCCGGGCAGGTAAGCCACAAAGTCGGGCCAACGTCCTGACTTTC. Translation: CASSRAGKPQSRANVLTF.